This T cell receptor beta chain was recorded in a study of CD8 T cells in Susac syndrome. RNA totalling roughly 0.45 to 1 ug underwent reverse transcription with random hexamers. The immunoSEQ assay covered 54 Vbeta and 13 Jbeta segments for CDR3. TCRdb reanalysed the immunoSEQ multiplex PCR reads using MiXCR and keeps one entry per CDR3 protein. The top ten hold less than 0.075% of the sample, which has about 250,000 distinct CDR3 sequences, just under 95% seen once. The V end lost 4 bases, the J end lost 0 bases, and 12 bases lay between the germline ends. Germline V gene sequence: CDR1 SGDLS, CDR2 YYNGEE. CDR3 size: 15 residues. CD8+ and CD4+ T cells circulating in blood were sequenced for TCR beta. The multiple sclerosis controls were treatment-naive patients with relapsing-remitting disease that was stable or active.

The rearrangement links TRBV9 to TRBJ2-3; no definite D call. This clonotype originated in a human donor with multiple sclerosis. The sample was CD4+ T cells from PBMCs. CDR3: CASSSEGFSTDTQYF. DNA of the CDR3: TGTGCCAGCAGCTCAGAAGGCTTTAGCACAGATACGCAGTATTTT.